A selection of T cell receptor beta chains follows, all from one sample in a study of blood T cells in healthy people across ages. One entry per CDR3 protein results from TCRdb running MiXCR on the 5' RACE reads. The sample records about 680,000 distinct CDR3 sequences, 45% to 50% being singletons. Specimen: blood. The receptor set was obtained from a woman in her fifties or sixties in good health. The CDR3 runs from the conserved cysteine through the conserved F or W. D genes are given only for firm matches. A row's size may be missing; if present it is once, few, many or a size class.

-	TRBJ1-4	few	TRBV14	TGTGCCAGCAGCCAAGATGGACAGCTTGCAACTAATGAAAAACTGTTTTTT	CASSQDGQLATNEKLFF
-	TRBJ1-4	-	TRBV10-3	TGTGCCATCAGTGAAAGGGGGACTAATGAAAAACTGTTTTTT	CAISERGTNEKLFF
TRBD2	TRBJ2-7	-	TRBV28	TGTGTCAGCAGCTCAGTGACAGGAGGAAGTAGCGGGAGGATAAACGAGCAGTACTTC	CVSSSVTGGSSGRINEQYF
-	TRBJ1-2	many	TRBV7-2	TGTGCCAGCAGCCCGGCAAACTATGGCTACACCTTC	CASSPANYGYTF
-	TRBJ1-5	few	TRBV6-2/TRBV6-3	TGTGCCAGCAGCTCGATTGGGGGGAATCAGCCCCAGCATTTT	CASSSIGGNQPQHF
-	TRBJ2-1	few	TRBV5-1	TGCGCCAGCAGCTCCCCGACAGCCAATACCTACAATGAGCAGTTCTTC	CASSSPTANTYNEQFF
TRBD1	TRBJ1-4	-	TRBV2	TGTGCCAGCAGGGATGGACAGGCAACTAATGAAAAACTGTTTTTT	CASRDGQATNEKLFF
-	TRBJ2-5	once	TRBV24-1	TGTGCCACCGGTGGATCCGGGGAGACCCAGTACTTC	CATGGSGETQYF
-	TRBJ1-2	-	TRBV29-1	TGCAGCGTTCTAGGGTTAGTCTATGGCTACACCTTC	CSVLGLVYGYTF
-	TRBJ1-4	-	TRBV5-1	TGCGCCAGCAGCCCTGCGACAGGCCAGAACCGTAATGAAAAACTGTTTTTT	CASSPATGQNRNEKLFF
-	TRBJ2-1	few	TRBV2	TGTGCCAGCGGTTCGGTGGGTAGCTATGAGCAGTTCTTC	CASGSVGSYEQFF
-	TRBJ2-1	-	TRBV7-2	TGTGCCAGCAGATTCGGGACCAACTACAATGAGCAGTTCTTC	CASRFGTNYNEQFF
-	TRBJ1-1	few	TRBV7-3	TGTGCCAGCAGCCCAGAGAAAAACACTGAAGCTTTCTTT	CASSPEKNTEAFF
-	TRBJ1-1	-	TRBV7-2	TGTGCCAGCAACCCAGGGCGCCAGAACACTGAAGCTTTCTTT	CASNPGRQNTEAFF
-	TRBJ1-6	few	TRBV12-3/TRBV12-4	TGTGCCAGCAGCTCCGGACAGAGCTCCTATAATTCACCCCTCCACTTT	CASSSGQSSYNSPLHF
TRBD1	TRBJ1-6	once	TRBV7-6	TGTGCCAGCAGCTCGGACAGGGGTTCGAGATCACCCCTCCACTTT	CASSSDRGSRSPLHF
-	TRBJ1-5	few	TRBV15	TGTGCCACCAGCAGTGGACAGCGAGATCAGCCCCAGCATTTT	CATSSGQRDQPQHF
-	TRBJ1-5	few	TRBV29-1	TGCAGCGTTGGAGGGGGGCCCGGACAGCCCCAGCATTTT	CSVGGGPGQPQHF
-	TRBJ2-7	-	TRBV6-2/TRBV6-3	TGTGCCAGCAGTTCGGGACTGCCGTACGAGCAGTACTTC	CASSSGLPYEQYF
-	TRBJ2-5	-	TRBV7-2	TGTGCCAGCAGCACGACAGGATTCCAAGAGACCCAGTACTTC	CASSTTGFQETQYF
-	TRBJ2-1	-	TRBV4-3	TGCGCCAGCAGCCAAGATTCACGGAGTACTCAGTTCTTC	CASSQDSRSTQFF
-	TRBJ1-5	-	TRBV20-1	TGCAGTGCTACGCAGGGAGTACAGCCCCAGCATTTT	CSATQGVQPQHF
-	TRBJ2-4	few	TRBV6-6	TGTGCCAGCAGTCATCTAGCGAGGAAAAACATTCAGTACTTC	CASSHLARKNIQYF
TRBD2	TRBJ2-7	-	TRBV27	TGTGCCAGCAGTTTATCGGCGCTTCGACTAGCGTCCTACGAGCAGTACTTC	CASSLSALRLASYEQYF
-	TRBJ2-3	-	TRBV5-1	TGCGCCAGCAGCTTGGACGCCGGTGGATCAGATACGCAGTATTTT	CASSLDAGGSDTQYF
TRBD2	TRBJ2-1	-	TRBV6-2/TRBV6-3	TGTGCCAGCGAGGGGACTAGCCAAGGGGATTACAATGAGCAGTTCTTC	CASEGTSQGDYNEQFF
-	TRBJ1-2	few	TRBV4-2	TGTGCCAGCAGCCAAGGAGGGGTTAATGGCTACACCTTC	CASSQGGVNGYTF
-	TRBJ2-5	-	TRBV30	TGTGCCTGGAGTAGACAAGAGACCCAGTACTTC	CAWSRQETQYF